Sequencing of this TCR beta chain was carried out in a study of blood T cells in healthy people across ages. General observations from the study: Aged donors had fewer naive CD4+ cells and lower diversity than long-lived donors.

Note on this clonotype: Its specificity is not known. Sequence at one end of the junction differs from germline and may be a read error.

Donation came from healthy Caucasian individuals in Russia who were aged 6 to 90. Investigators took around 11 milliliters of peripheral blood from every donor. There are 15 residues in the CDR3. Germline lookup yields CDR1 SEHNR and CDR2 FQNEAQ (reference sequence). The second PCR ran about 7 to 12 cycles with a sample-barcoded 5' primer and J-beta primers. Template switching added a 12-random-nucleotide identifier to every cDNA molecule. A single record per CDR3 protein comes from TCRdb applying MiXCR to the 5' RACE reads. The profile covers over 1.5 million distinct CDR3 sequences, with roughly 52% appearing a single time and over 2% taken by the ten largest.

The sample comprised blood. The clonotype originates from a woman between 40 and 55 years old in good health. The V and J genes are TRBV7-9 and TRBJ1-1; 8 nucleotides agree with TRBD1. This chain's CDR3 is CANSLVGTGNTEAFF. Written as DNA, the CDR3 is TGTGCCAACAGCTTAGTAGGGACAGGGAACACTGAAGCTTTCTTT.